This TCR beta chain was captured in a study of PD-1 and CTLA-4 blockade in melanoma. The CDR3 covers 15 residues. Trimming removed 5 bases from V and 9 bases from J; junction bases left unmatched: 6. Looked up from germline, CDR1 is LNHDA and CDR2 is SQIVND (reference sequence). The table came from immunoSEQ multiplex PCR; TCRdb's copy has only in-frame clones and leaves some out. The sample shows approximately 17,000 clones, around 70% of them seen only once. The rearrangement links TRBV19 to TRBJ2-1, with TRBD2 matching 14 bases. The receptor was derived from a human donor with melanoma. The specimen comprised CD8+ T cells from peripheral blood, sampled before anti-PD-1 treatment. The CDR3 is CASSFGLAGGGEQFF. DNA for the CDR3: TGTGCCAGTAGTTTCGGACTAGCGGGAGGAGGTGAGCAGTTCTTC.